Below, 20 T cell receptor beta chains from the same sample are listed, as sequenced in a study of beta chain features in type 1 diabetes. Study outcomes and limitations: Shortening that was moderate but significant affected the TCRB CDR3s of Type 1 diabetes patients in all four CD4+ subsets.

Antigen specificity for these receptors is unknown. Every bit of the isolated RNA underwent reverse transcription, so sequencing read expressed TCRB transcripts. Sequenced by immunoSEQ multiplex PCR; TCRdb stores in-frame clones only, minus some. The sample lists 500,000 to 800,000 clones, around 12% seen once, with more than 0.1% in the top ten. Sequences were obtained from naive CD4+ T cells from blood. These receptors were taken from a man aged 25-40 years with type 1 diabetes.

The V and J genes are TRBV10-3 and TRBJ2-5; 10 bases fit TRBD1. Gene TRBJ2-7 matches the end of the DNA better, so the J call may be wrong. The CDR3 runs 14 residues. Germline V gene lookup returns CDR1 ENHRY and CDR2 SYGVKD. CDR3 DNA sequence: TGTGCCATCAGCCCCGGGACAGGGGTTAACGAGCAGTACTTC. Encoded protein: CAISPGTGVNEQYF.

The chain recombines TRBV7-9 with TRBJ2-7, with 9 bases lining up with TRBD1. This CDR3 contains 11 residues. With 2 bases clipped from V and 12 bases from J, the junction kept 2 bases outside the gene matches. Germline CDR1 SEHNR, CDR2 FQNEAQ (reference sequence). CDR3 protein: CASSLRGQGYF. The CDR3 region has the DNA TGTGCCAGCAGCTTAAGGGGACAGGGGTACTTC.

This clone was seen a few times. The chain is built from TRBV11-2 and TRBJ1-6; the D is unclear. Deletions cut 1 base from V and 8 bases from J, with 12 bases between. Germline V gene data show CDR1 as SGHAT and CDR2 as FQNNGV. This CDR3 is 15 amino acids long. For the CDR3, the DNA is TGTGCCAGCAGCTTAGGATCGGGTAGGGATTCACCCCTCCACTTT. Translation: CASSLGSGRDSPLHF.

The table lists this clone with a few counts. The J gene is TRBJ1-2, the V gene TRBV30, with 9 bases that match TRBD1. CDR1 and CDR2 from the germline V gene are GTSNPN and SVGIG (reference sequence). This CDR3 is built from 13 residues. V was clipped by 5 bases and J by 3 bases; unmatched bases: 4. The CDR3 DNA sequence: TGTGCCTGGGGGGACAGGGTACACTATGGCTACACCTTC. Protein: CAWGDRVHYGYTF.

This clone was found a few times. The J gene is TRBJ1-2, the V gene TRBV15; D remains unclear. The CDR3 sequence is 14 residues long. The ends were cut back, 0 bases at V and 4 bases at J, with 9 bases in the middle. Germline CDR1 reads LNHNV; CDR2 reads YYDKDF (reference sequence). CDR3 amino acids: CATSRDLISYGYTF. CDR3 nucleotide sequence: TGTGCCACCAGCAGAGATTTGATATCCTATGGCTACACCTTC.

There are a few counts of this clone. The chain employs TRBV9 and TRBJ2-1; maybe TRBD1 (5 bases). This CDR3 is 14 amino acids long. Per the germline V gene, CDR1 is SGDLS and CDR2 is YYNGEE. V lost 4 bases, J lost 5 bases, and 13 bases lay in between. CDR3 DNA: TGTGCCAGCAGCCCCCAGGGCGAGAACAATGAGCAGTTCTTC. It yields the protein CASSPQGENNEQFF.

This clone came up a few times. CDR3 region: CATVLGAKNIQYF. CDR3 coding DNA: TGTGCCACCGTGCTTGGGGCCAAAAACATTCAGTACTTC. The chain is built from TRBV6-1 and TRBJ2-4; D gene unclear. Trimming left V 10 bases short and J 1 base short, with 11 bases between. The CDR3 is 13 residues long. The germline CDR1 and CDR2 sequences are MNHNS and SASEGT.

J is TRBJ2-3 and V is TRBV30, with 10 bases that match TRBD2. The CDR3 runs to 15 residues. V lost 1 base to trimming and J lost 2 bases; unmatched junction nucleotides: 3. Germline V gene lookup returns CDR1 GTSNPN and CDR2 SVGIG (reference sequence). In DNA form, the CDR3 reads TGTGCCTGGAGTGAGCTAGCGGGGGCCACAGATACGCAGTATTTT. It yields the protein CAWSELAGATDTQYF.

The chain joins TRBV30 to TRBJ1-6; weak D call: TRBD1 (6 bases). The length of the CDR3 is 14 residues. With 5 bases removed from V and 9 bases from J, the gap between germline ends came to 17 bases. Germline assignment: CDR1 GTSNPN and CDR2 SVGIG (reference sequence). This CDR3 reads CAWESGAVGSPLHF. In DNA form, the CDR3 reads TGTGCCTGGGAGTCGGGGGCAGTAGGTTCACCCCTCCACTTT.

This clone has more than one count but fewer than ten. The CDR3 coding sequence is TGTGCCAGCCGGGGACAGTTTGTCTACGAGCAGTACTTC. Translation: CASRGQFVYEQYF. This chain connects TRBV27 to TRBJ2-7; 7 bases match TRBD1. The CDR3 has 13 residues. From germline, CDR1 is MNHEY and CDR2 SMNVEV (reference sequence). After removal of 8 bases from V and 3 bases from J, the junction contained 7 bases not matched to a gene.

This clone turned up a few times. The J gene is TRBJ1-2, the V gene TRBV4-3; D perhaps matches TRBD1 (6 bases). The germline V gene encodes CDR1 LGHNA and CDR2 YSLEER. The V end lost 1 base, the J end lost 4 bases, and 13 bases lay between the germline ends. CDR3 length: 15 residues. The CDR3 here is CASSQVAGAGYGYTF. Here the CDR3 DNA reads TGCGCCAGCAGCCAAGTTGCGGGGGCGGGCTATGGCTACACCTTC.

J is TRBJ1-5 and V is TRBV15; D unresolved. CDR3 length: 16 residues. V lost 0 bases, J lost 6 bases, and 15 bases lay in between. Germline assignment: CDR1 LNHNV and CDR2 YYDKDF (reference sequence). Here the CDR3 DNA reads TGTGCCACCAGCAGAGATTACGAGGGAGGCGCTCAGCCCCAGCATTTT. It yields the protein CATSRDYEGGAQPQHF.

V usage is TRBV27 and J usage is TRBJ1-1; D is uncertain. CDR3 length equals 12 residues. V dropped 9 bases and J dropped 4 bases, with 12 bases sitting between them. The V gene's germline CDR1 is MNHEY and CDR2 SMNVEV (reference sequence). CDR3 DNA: TGTGCCAGTGGGCGGGTCGGCACTGAAGCTTTCTTT. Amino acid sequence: CASGRVGTEAFF.

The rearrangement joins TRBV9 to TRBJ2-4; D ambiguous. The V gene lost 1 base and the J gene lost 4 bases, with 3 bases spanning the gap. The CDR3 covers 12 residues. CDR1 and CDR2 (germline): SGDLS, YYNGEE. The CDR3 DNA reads TGTGCCAGCAGCGTAAGGAAAAACATTCAGTACTTC. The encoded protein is CASSVRKNIQYF.

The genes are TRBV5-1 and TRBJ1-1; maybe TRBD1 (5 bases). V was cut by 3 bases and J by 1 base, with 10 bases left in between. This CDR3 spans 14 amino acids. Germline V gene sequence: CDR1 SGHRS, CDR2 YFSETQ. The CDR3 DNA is TGCGCCAGCAGCTCGAGACAGCAGAACACTGAAGCTTTCTTT. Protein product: CASSSRQQNTEAFF.

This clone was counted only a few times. The CDR3 region has the DNA TGTGCCAGCAGTTTGCCAGGGGGCCCCAGTCAGCCCCAGCATTTT. Its translation is CASSLPGGPSQPQHF. V gene TRBV28 combines with J gene TRBJ1-5, with TRBD1 identical over 8 bases. The V gene's germline CDR1 is MDHEN and CDR2 SYDVKM. Unmatched junction bases numbered 7, after V lost 3 bases and J lost 6 bases. There are 15 residues in the CDR3.

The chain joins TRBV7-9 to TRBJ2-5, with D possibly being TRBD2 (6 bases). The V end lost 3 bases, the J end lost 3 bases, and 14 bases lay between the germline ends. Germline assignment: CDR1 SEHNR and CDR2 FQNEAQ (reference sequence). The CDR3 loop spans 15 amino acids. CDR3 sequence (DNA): TGTGCCAGCAGCTTGCTGGGTCGGGGGAAAGAGACCCAGTACTTC. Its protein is CASSLLGRGKETQYF.

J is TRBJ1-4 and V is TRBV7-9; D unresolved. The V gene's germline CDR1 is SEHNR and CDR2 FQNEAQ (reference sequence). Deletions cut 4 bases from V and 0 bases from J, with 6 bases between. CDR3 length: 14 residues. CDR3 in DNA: TGTGCCAGCAGCTCGTATGCAACTAATGAAAAACTGTTTTTT. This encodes CASSSYATNEKLFF.

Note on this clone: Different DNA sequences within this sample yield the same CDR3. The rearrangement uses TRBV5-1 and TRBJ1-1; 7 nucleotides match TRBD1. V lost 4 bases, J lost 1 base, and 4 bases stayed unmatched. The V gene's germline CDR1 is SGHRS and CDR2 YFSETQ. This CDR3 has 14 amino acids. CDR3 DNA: TGCGCCAGCAGCACGGGACAGCAGAACACTGAAGCTTTCTTT. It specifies CASSTGQQNTEAFF. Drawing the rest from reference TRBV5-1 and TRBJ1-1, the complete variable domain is KAGVTQTPRYLIKTRGQQVTLSCSPISGHRSVSWYQQTPGQGLQFLFEYFSETQRNKGNFPGRFSGRQFSNSRSEMNVSTLELGDSALYLCASSTGQQNTEAFFGQGTRLTVV.

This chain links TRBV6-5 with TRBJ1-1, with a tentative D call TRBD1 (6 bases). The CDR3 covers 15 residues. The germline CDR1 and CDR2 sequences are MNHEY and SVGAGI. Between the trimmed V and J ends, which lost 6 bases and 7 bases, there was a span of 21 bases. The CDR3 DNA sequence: TGTGCCAGCAGCCCGTTGACGGGGGCCTCGGGTGAAGCTTTCTTT. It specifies CASSPLTGASGEAFF.